In this sample, the clone carrying this T cell receptor beta chain turned up a few times. As yet, its antigen is unknown. This sample was taken from a study of response to subunit inactivated influenza vaccine. General study findings and limits: Authors suggested each seasonal flu vaccination may recruit only limited numbers of new T cells.

TCRdb passed the RT-PCR reads through MiXCR, listing each CDR3 protein once. Of hundreds of thousands of distinct CDR3 sequences listed, 15% to 20% are singletons. The V and J ends lost 5 bases and 2 bases respectively, with 12 bases between them. Germline loops: CDR1 DFQATT, CDR2 SNEGSKA (reference sequence). This CDR3 comprises 13 residues. The clonotype was recovered from a man between 50 and 75 years old who received an inactivated influenza vaccine. The specimen comprised CD4+ T cells sorted from PBMCs, sampled 23 to 25 months after vaccination. The chain links TRBV20-1 to TRBJ1-2; D not resolved. The CDR3 region is CSAPPVTNYGYTF. The CDR3 DNA reads TGCAGTGCTCCTCCGGTCACCAACTATGGCTACACCTTC.